Listed here are 27 T cell receptor beta chains from one sample, sequenced in a study of T cells expressing NK-cell markers. TCRdb re-called the 5' RACE reads, yielding one record per CDR3 amino acid sequence without DNA. The sample table includes approximately 550,000 distinct CDR3 sequences. The sequenced material came from blood T cells: a sorted CD56 or NKG2C T cell subset, CD4+ or CD8+ T cells, or bulk PBMC T cells (not recorded which). Every receptor here comes from a man between 18 and 35 years old in good health.

This chain connects TRBV10-3 to TRBJ2-1. This CDR3 contains 11 residues. Per the germline V gene, CDR1 is ENHRY and CDR2 is SYGVKD. The CDR3 sequence: CAIRSDNEQFF.

The J gene is TRBJ2-5, the V gene TRBV5-5; checking the TCRdb D call of TRBD2 is not possible without DNA. CDR1 is SGHKS, CDR2 YYEKEE, per germline (reference sequence). The CDR3 is made up of 15 amino acids. CDR3 sequence: CASSLLEVIQETQYF. The whole variable domain, remainder taken from reference TRBV5-5 and TRBJ2-5, is DAGVTQSPTHLIKTRGQQVTLRCSPISGHKSVSWYQQVLGQGPQFIFQYYEKEERGRGNFPDRFSARQFPNYSSELNVNALLLGDSALYLCASSLLEVIQETQYFGPGTRLLVL.

The V call is TRBV2, the J call TRBJ2-7; TCRdb reports TRBD2, a call that lacks DNA to check it against. The CDR3 is 14 residues long. Germline assignment: CDR1 SNHLY and CDR2 FYNNEI. CDR3 region: CASSLAGGPSEQYF.

V usage is TRBV20-1 and J usage is TRBJ2-6. Germline values: CDR1 DFQATT, CDR2 SNEGSKA (reference sequence). The CDR3 runs 14 residues. This CDR3 reads CSALAGSGANVLTF.

J is TRBJ2-1 and V is TRBV12-3 or TRBV12-4; the TCRdb D gene call, TRBD1, has no DNA to confirm it. This CDR3 is built from 13 residues. The CDR3 loop is CASSFAGARVGFF.

This chain uses TRBV2 with TRBJ1-1; TCRdb proposes TRBD1, but this gene call is untestable without DNA. This CDR3 spans 14 amino acids. The V gene's germline CDR1 is SNHLY and CDR2 FYNNEI. The CDR3: CASSSGGPYTEAFF.

This chain uses TRBV20-1 with TRBJ2-1; TCRdb proposes TRBD2, but this gene call is untestable without DNA. Germline V gene sequence: CDR1 DFQATT, CDR2 SNEGSKA (reference sequence). The CDR3 has 19 residues. CDR3 residues: CSARDPSRGAGGPNNEQFF.

V is TRBV5-1 and J is TRBJ2-3; TCRdb returns TRBD2, unconfirmable since there is no DNA. The CDR3 covers 15 residues. Germline V gene lookup returns CDR1 SGHRS and CDR2 YFSETQ. CDR3 residues: CASKQAGGIRDTQYF.

The chain has TRBV19 and TRBJ2-3. The CDR3 loop spans 15 amino acids. Per the germline V gene, CDR1 is LNHDA and CDR2 is SQIVND (reference sequence). The CDR3 reads CASSIGRIGTDTQYF.

This chain joins TRBV7-8 and TRBJ2-5. The germline V gene has CDR1 SGHVS and CDR2 FQNEAQ. CDR3 length: 14 residues. Here the CDR3 reads CASSSATTGETQYF.

The chain has TRBV7-9 and TRBJ2-4; as DNA is missing, the TRBD1 call by TCRdb cannot be tested. CDR3 length equals 16 residues. The germline V gene has CDR1 SEHNR and CDR2 FQNEAQ (reference sequence). This CDR3 reads CASRPPSRLDLNIQYF. The entire variable domain, with the rest obtained from reference TRBV7-9 and TRBJ2-4, is as follows: DTGVSQNPRHKITKRGQNVTFRCDPISEHNRLYWYRQTLGQGPEFLTYFQNEAQLEKSRLLSDRFSAERPKGSFSTLEIQRTEQGDSAMYLCASRPPSRLDLNIQYFGAGTRLSVL.

This chain uses TRBV20-1 with TRBJ2-1. This CDR3 is 16 amino acids long. Germline-derived CDR1 and CDR2 are DFQATT and SNEGSKA (reference sequence). This CDR3 reads CSATDTSASSYNEQFF.

The chain joins TRBV5-1 to TRBJ2-1; TCRdb lists TRBD2, though no DNA is available to test this call. Per the germline V gene, CDR1 is SGHRS and CDR2 is YFSETQ. This CDR3 is built from 21 residues. CDR3: CASSLARRFGDGEYGYNEQFF.

The V and J genes are TRBV28 and TRBJ2-2; absent DNA, TCRdb's TRBD2 call cannot be checked. This CDR3 region has 18 residues. The germline CDR1 and CDR2 sequences are MDHEN and SYDVKM. The CDR3 region is CASSSPSPLAGGTGELFF.

The rearrangement joins TRBV7-9 to TRBJ2-2; as DNA is missing, the TRBD1 call by TCRdb cannot be tested. This CDR3 comprises 17 residues. The germline V gene encodes CDR1 SEHNR and CDR2 FQNEAQ (reference sequence). CDR3 protein: CASSGRQGRKNTGELFF.

The chain combines TRBV10-1 with TRBJ2-1; there is no DNA to check the TCRdb D call of TRBD1. The CDR3 consists of 13 residues. Per germline, CDR1 WNHNN and CDR2 SYGVQD (reference sequence). This chain's CDR3 is CASRDGSYNEQFF.

The chain employs TRBV6-2 or TRBV6-3 and TRBJ2-2; as DNA is missing, the TRBD2 call by TCRdb cannot be tested. CDR3 length equals 12 residues. The V gene's germline CDR1 is MNHEY and CDR2 SVGEGT. The CDR3 sequence: CASRAGLWELFF.

The gene calls are TRBV12-3 or TRBV12-4 and TRBJ2-1. This CDR3 contains 16 residues. CDR3 residues: CASSLAGIHTYNEQFF.

The chain links TRBV6-1 to TRBJ2-7; TCRdb lists TRBD1, though no DNA is available to test this call. Germline V gene lookup returns CDR1 MNHNS and CDR2 SASEGT. The CDR3 has 15 residues. CDR3 in amino acids: CASSEGDSKIYEQYF.

V usage is TRBV20-1 and J usage is TRBJ2-5. The CDR3 sequence is 13 residues long. Germline V gives CDR1 DFQATT, CDR2 SNEGSKA (reference sequence). This chain's CDR3 is CSAYYGPQETQYF.

The J gene is TRBJ2-5, the V gene TRBV6-2 or TRBV6-3; the TCRdb D gene call, TRBD2, has no DNA to confirm it. This CDR3 comprises 17 residues. Germline CDR1 is MNHEY and CDR2 is SVGEGT. The CDR3 reads CASSSLLAAGGVETQYF.

The J gene is TRBJ1-1, the V gene TRBV2. The CDR3 has 13 amino acids. Per germline, CDR1 SNHLY and CDR2 FYNNEI. CDR3 in amino acids: CASKEALNTEAFF. The variable domain in full, completed from reference TRBV2 and TRBJ1-1, reads EPEVTQTPSHQVTQMGQEVILRCVPISNHLYFYWYRQILGQKVEFLVSFYNNEISEKSEIFDDQFSVERPDGSNFTLKIRSTKLEDSAMYFCASKEALNTEAFFGQGTRLTVV.

V and J are TRBV7-9 and TRBJ2-7; no DNA is available, so the TRBD2 call from TCRdb remains unchecked. Germline-derived CDR1 and CDR2 are SEHNR and FQNEAQ (reference sequence). The CDR3 runs 12 residues. CDR3 protein: CASSRLEGEQYF.

The rearrangement links TRBV6-1 to TRBJ2-7. The germline gives CDR1 MNHNS, CDR2 SASEGT. The CDR3 spans 13 residues. CDR3 region: CASNPKGAYEQYF.

The J gene is TRBJ2-2, the V gene TRBV12-3 or TRBV12-4; the TCRdb D gene call, TRBD2, has no DNA to confirm it. The CDR3 spans 17 residues. The CDR3 protein is CASSRSSAGVNTGELFF.

The genes are TRBV5-1 and TRBJ2-4; TCRdb designates TRBD2, a call that cannot be tested without DNA. Germline loops: CDR1 SGHRS, CDR2 YFSETQ. The CDR3 totals 19 residues. The CDR3 region is CASSSGGTSGILAKNIQYF.

The V gene is TRBV29-1, the J gene TRBJ2-3; TCRdb reports TRBD2, a call that lacks DNA to check it against. This CDR3 has 14 residues. Per germline, CDR1 SQVTM and CDR2 ANQGSEA. The CDR3 reads CSVFFGPLTDTQYF.